The 14 T cell receptor beta chains in this list originate from one sample, sequenced in a study of OX40 agonist ivuxolimab in advanced cancers. This table comes from immunoSEQ multiplex PCR, and its TCRdb copy is limited to in-frame clones, with some not included. The repertoire holds about 70,000 clones, with 70% to 90% as singletons. Sequencing was performed on CD4+ or CD8+ T cells sorted from blood, taken in a trial of the OX40 agonist ivuxolimab. All receptors derive from an adult with an advanced solid tumor such as melanoma, head and neck, liver or kidney cancer.

This chain links TRBV28 with TRBJ2-7; the D gene is possibly TRBD2 (5 bases). The CDR3 is made up of 14 amino acids. CDR1 is MDHEN and CDR2 is SYDVKM in the germline V gene. V was cut by 3 bases and J by 0 bases, with 9 bases left in between. In DNA, the CDR3 is TGTGCCAGCAGTTTCGCAACTAGCTCCTACGAGCAGTACTTC. Its protein is CASSFATSSYEQYF.

CDR3 amino acids: CASSDDNTEAFF. The CDR3, as DNA: TGTGCCAGCAGTGACGATAACACTGAAGCTTTCTTT. The gene calls are TRBV2 and TRBJ1-1; D unresolved. This CDR3 contains 12 residues. V was shortened by 3 bases and J by 2 bases, with 4 bases between the two germline ends. CDR1 is SNHLY and CDR2 is FYNNEI in the germline V gene.

The V call is TRBV7-8, the J call TRBJ1-3; D ambiguous. Germline V lookup: CDR1 SGHVS, CDR2 FQNEAQ. The CDR3 loop spans 15 amino acids. V was shortened by 3 bases and J by 4 bases, with 13 bases between the two germline ends. The CDR3 is CASSFGDLGGNTIYF. CDR3 bases: TGTGCCAGCAGCTTTGGCGATCTGGGAGGAAACACCATATATTTT. Filled out from reference TRBV7-8 and TRBJ1-3, the complete variable domain reads GAGVSQSPRYKVAKRGQDVALRCDPISGHVSLFWYQQALGQGPEFLTYFQNEAQLDKSGLPSDRFFAERPEGSVSTLKIQRTQQEDSAVYLCASSFGDLGGNTIYFGEGSWLTVV.

The V call is TRBV10-3, the J call TRBJ1-5; D perhaps matches TRBD1 (6 bases). Germline V gene sequence: CDR1 ENHRY, CDR2 SYGVKD. V gave up 3 bases and J gave up 0 bases, with 9 bases separating them. This CDR3 is built from 15 residues. Written as DNA, the CDR3 is TGTGCCATCAGTGAAGGACAGATTAGCAATCAGCCCCAGCATTTT. Its translation: CAISEGQISNQPQHF.

The chain combines TRBV27 with TRBJ2-7; D gene ambiguous. The CDR3 covers 13 residues. CDR1 and CDR2 (germline): MNHEY, SMNVEV (reference sequence). Trimming left V 3 bases short and J 2 bases short, with 8 bases between. As DNA, the CDR3 is TGTGCCAGCAGTTTTCTTGGGGCCTACGAGCAGTACTTC. Its translation is CASSFLGAYEQYF.

This clone appeared a single time. The CDR3 here is CASSQGGTGSLYGYTF. CDR3 bases: TGTGCCAGCAGCCAAGGGGGGACAGGGTCCCTCTATGGCTACACCTTC. The chain uses TRBV14 and TRBJ1-2, with TRBD1 identical over 9 bases. Trimming cost V 1 base and J 4 bases; bases outside gene matches: 7. The V gene's germline CDR1 is SGHDN and CDR2 FVKESK. The CDR3 is 16 residues long.

This clone was detected once. The J gene is TRBJ2-6, the V gene TRBV7-9, with D uncertain. CDR1 is SEHNR, CDR2 FQNEAQ, per germline (reference sequence). V lost 8 bases, J lost 4 bases, and 9 bases lay in between. The CDR3 has 13 residues. The CDR3 reads CASGVGGANVLTF. The CDR3 coding sequence is TGTGCCAGCGGGGTGGGCGGGGCCAACGTCCTGACTTTC.

The rearrangement joins TRBV7-2 to TRBJ2-3; a weak D match, TRBD2 (7 bases). The CDR3 extends over 15 amino acids. The germline CDR1 and CDR2 sequences are SGHTA and FQGNSA. Trimming pared 5 bases from V and 7 bases from J, leaving 19 bases between. Here the CDR3 reads CASSPGGGGLNTQYF. DNA for the CDR3: TGTGCCAGCAGCCCGGGGGGAGGGGGGTTAAATACGCAGTATTTT.

The DNA for the CDR3 is TGTGCCACCGCTGCCTTTAGCGGGCGGTCAGATACGCAGTATTTT. Its translation: CATAAFSGRSDTQYF. This chain connects TRBV6-1 to TRBJ2-3, with 7 positions matching TRBD2. The CDR3 spans 15 residues. Trimming at V came to 10 bases and at J to 4 bases, leaving 14 bases not matched to a gene. Looked up from germline, CDR1 is MNHNS and CDR2 is SASEGT.

This clone was seen once. CDR3 nucleotides: TGTGCCAGCAGCTTAGTCGGGGACGGCTACACCTTC. Protein: CASSLVGDGYTF. The V and J genes are TRBV7-8 and TRBJ1-2; perhaps TRBD1 as D (5 bases). Germline V gene lookup returns CDR1 SGHVS and CDR2 FQNEAQ. Trimming shortened V by 1 base and J by 8 bases, and 8 bases separated the two germline ends. CDR3 size: 12 residues.

This sequence joins TRBV13 and TRBJ2-7, with D tentatively TRBD1 (7 bases). V was cut by 6 bases and J by 0 bases, with 15 bases left in between. The CDR3 length is 15 residues. Germline lookup yields CDR1 PRHDT and CDR2 FYEKMQ (reference sequence). The CDR3 DNA sequence: TGTGCCAGCAGTACCTCAGGGGGGAGCTCCTACGAGCAGTACTTC. Translated: CASSTSGGSSYEQYF.

V usage is TRBV4-2 and J usage is TRBJ1-1; D gene uncertain. Germline V gene sequence: CDR1 LGHNA, CDR2 YNFKEQ. This CDR3 comprises 14 residues. Trimming left V 0 bases short and J 1 base short, with 6 bases between. The CDR3 reads CASSQEPGNTEAFF. The CDR3 DNA reads as TGTGCCAGCAGCCAAGAACCCGGGAACACTGAAGCTTTCTTT.

Only a few counts were recorded for this clone. The CDR3 here is CASSMPGATDTQYF. The CDR3 DNA sequence: TGTGCCAGTAGTATGCCCGGGGCCACAGATACGCAGTATTTT. The V gene is TRBV19, the J gene TRBJ2-3; D may correspond to TRBD1 or TRBD2 (5 bases each). V lost 3 bases to trimming and J lost 2 bases, with 9 bases between them. The germline V gene has CDR1 LNHDA and CDR2 SQIVND (reference sequence). The CDR3 is 14 amino acids.

This rearrangement joins TRBV18 to TRBJ2-1, with 8 positions matching TRBD2. Germline CDR1 KGHSH, CDR2 LQKENI. The trim removed 1 base at V and 2 bases at J, leaving 1 base unmatched. The CDR3 contains 15 residues. The chain's CDR3 is CASSPQRGPYNEQFF. DNA of the CDR3: TGTGCCAGCTCACCACAGCGGGGGCCCTACAATGAGCAGTTCTTC.